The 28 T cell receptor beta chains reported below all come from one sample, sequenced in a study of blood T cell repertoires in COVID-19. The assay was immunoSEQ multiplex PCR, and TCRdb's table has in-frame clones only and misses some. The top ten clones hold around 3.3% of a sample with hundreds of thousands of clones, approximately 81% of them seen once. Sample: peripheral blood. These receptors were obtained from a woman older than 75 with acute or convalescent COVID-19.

CDR3 coding DNA: TGTGCCAGCAGTTACCGGCCAGGAAATAATTCACCCCTCCACTTT. Translating gives CASSYRPGNNSPLHF. The chain joins TRBV6-2 or TRBV6-3 to TRBJ1-6; D call uncertain. Trimming left V 2 bases short and J 5 bases short, with 10 bases between. The CDR3 runs 15 residues. Germline V gene sequence: CDR1 MNHEY, CDR2 SVGEGT.

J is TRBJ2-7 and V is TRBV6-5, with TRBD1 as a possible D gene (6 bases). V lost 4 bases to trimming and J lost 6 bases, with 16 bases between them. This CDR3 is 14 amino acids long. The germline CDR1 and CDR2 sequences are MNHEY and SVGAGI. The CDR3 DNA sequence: TGTGCCAGCAGTTGGACGGGGCGAGGGGGCGAGCAGTACTTC. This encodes CASSWTGRGGEQYF.

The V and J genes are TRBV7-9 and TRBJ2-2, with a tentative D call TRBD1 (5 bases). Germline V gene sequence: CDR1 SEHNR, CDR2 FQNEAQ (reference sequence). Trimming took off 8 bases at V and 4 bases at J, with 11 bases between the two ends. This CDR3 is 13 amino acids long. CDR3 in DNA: TGTGCCAGCGGGGCAGGGCCCACCGGGGAGCTGTTTTTT. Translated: CASGAGPTGELFF. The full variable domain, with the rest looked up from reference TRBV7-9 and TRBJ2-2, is DTGVSQNPRHKITKRGQNVTFRCDPISEHNRLYWYRQTLGQGPEFLTYFQNEAQLEKSRLLSDRFSAERPKGSFSTLEIQRTEQGDSAMYLCASGAGPTGELFFGEGSRLTVL.

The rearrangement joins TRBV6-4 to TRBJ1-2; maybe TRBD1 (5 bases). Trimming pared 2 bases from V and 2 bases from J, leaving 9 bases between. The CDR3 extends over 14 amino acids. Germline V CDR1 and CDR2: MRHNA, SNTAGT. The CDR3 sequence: CASSDEAGNYGYTF. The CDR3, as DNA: TGTGCCAGCAGTGACGAGGCAGGGAACTATGGCTACACCTTC.

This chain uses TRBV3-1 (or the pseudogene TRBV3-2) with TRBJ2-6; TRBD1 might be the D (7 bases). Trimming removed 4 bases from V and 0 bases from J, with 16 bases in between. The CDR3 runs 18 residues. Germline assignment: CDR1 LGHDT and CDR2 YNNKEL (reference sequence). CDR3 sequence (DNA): TGTGCCAGCAGCCCGCGGGACAGTCAGAGCTCTGGGGCCAACGTCCTGACTTTC. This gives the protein CASSPRDSQSSGANVLTF.

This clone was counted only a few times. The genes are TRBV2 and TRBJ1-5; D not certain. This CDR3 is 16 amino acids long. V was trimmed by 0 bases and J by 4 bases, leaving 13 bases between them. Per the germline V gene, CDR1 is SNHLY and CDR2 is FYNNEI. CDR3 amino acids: CASSEAHFGLNQPQHF. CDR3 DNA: TGTGCCAGCAGTGAAGCGCATTTCGGGTTGAATCAGCCCCAGCATTTT.

This CDR3 is CASKRTGENTEAFF. The CDR3 DNA reads TGTGCCAGCAAGAGGACAGGGGAGAACACTGAAGCTTTCTTT. The J gene is TRBJ1-1, the V gene TRBV7-3; 9 nucleotides agree with TRBD1. Per the germline V gene, CDR1 is SGHTA and CDR2 is FQGTGA. Germline trimming cut 7 bases from V and 1 base from J; bases unmatched to any gene: 4. This CDR3 is built from 14 residues.

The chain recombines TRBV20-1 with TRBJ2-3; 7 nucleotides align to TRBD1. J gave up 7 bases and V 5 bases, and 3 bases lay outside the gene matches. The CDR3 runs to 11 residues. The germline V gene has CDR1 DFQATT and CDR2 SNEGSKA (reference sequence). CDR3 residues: CSAGTENTQYF. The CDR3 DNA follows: TGCAGTGCTGGGACAGAAAATACGCAGTATTTT.

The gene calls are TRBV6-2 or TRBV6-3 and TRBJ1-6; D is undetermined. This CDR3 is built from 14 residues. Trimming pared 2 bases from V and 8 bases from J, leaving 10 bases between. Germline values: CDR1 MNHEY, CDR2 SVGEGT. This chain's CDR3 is CASSYMSMDSPLHF. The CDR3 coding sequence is TGTGCCAGCAGTTACATGTCTATGGATTCACCCCTCCACTTT.

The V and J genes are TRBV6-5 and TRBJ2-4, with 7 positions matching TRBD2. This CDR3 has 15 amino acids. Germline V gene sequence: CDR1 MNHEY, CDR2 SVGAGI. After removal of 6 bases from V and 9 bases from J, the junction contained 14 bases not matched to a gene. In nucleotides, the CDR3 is TGTGCCAGCAGCCCATCCCTTGGGGAGGGCGTCATTCAGTACTTC. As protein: CASSPSLGEGVIQYF.

CDR3 protein: CASTEGGADTQYF. CDR3 nucleotides: TGTGCCAGTACCGAGGGGGGGGCAGATACGCAGTATTTT. The V and J genes are TRBV19 and TRBJ2-3, with a tentative D call TRBD2 (7 bases). CDR3 length: 13 residues. V shed 7 bases and J shed 4 bases, with 12 bases lying between them. Germline CDR1 reads LNHDA; CDR2 reads SQIVND (reference sequence).

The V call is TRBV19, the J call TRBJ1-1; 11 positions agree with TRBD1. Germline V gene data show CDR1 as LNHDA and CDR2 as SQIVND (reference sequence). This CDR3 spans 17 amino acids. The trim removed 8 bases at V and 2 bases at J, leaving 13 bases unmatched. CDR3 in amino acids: CASSQRGTGGVNTEAFF. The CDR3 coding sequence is TGTGCCAGTTCCCAGAGGGGGACAGGGGGAGTTAACACTGAAGCTTTCTTT.

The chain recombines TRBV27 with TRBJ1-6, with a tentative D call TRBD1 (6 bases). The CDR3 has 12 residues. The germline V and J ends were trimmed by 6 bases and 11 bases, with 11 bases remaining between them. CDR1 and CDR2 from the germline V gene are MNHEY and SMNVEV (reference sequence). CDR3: CASRPGAAPLHF. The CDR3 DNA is TGTGCCAGCAGGCCAGGGGCTGCACCCCTCCACTTT.

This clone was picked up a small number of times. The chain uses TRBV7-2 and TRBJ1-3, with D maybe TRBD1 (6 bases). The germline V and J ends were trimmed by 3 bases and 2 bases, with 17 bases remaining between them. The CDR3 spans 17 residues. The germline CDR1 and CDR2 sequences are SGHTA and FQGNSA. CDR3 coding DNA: TGTGCCAGCAGCTTGACGATCTTCAGGGGTACTGGAAACACCATATATTTT. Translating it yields CASSLTIFRGTGNTIYF.

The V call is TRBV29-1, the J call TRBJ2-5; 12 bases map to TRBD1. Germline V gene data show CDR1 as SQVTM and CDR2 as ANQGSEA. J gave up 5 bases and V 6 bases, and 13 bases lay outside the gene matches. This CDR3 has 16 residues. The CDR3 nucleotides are TGCAGCGTAGGAAAAACGGGACAGGGGGCAGGGGAGACCCAGTACTTC. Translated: CSVGKTGQGAGETQYF.

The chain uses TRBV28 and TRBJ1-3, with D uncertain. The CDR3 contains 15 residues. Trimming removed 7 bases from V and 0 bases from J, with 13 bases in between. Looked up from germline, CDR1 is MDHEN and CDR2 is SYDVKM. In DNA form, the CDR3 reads TGTGCCAGCACCGTGACGGGTAACTCTGGAAACACCATATATTTT. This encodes CASTVTGNSGNTIYF. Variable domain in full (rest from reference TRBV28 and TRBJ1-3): DVKVTQSSRYLVKRTGEKVFLECVQDMDHENMFWYRQDPGLGLRLIYFSYDVKMKEKGDIPEGYSVSREKKERFSLILESASTNQTSMYLCASTVTGNSGNTIYFGEGSWLTVV.

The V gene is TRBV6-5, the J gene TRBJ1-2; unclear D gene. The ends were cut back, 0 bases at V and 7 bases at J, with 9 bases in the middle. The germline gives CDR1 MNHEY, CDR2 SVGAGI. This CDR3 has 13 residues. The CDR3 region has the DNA TGTGCCAGCAGTTACTCGTCTAGCGCTGGCTACACCTTC. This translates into CASSYSSSAGYTF.

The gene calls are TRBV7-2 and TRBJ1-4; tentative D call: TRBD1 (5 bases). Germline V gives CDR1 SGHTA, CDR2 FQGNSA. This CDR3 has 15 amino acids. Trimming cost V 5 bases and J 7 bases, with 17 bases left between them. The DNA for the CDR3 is TGTGCCAGCAGCCAAAGCAGGGCGATGGCTGAAAAACTGTTTTTT. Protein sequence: CASSQSRAMAEKLFF.

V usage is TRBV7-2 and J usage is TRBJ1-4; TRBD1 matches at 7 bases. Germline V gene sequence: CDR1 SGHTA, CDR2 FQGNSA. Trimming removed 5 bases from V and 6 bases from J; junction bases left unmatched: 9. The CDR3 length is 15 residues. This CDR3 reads CASSPRDRVYEKLFF. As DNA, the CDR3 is TGTGCCAGCAGCCCCCGCGACAGGGTCTATGAAAAACTGTTTTTT.

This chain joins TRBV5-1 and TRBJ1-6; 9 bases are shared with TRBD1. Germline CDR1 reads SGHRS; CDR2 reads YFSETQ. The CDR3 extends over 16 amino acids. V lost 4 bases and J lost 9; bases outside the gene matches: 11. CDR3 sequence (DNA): TGCGCCAGCAGCGGGACAGGGTTCGGTTTGAGTTCACCCCTCCACTTT. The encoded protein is CASSGTGFGLSSPLHF.

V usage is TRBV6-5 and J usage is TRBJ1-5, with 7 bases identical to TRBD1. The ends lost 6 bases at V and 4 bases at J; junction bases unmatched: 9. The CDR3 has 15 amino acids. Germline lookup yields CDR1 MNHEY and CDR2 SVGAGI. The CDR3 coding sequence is TGTGCCAGCAGACCCTCGGGACAGCTAAATCAGCCCCAGCATTTT. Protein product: CASRPSGQLNQPQHF.

CDR3 amino acids: CASSEDRSEKLFF. Written as DNA, the CDR3 is TGTGCCAGCAGTGAGGACAGGAGTGAAAAACTGTTTTTT. V is TRBV2 and J is TRBJ1-4, with 7 bases matching TRBD1. The CDR3 has 13 residues. Trimming took 3 bases from V and 7 from J; bases not matched to a gene: 2. Germline V gene lookup returns CDR1 SNHLY and CDR2 FYNNEI.

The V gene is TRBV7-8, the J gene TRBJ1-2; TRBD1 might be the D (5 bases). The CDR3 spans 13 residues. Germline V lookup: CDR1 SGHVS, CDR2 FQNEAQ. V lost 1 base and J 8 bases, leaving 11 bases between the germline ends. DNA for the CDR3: TGTGCCAGCAGCTTAGGCGGCAGGGAAGGCTACACCTTC. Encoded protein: CASSLGGREGYTF. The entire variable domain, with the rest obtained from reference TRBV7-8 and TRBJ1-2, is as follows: GAGVSQSPRYKVAKRGQDVALRCDPISGHVSLFWYQQALGQGPEFLTYFQNEAQLDKSGLPSDRFFAERPEGSVSTLKIQRTQQEDSAVYLCASSLGGREGYTFGSGTRLTVV.

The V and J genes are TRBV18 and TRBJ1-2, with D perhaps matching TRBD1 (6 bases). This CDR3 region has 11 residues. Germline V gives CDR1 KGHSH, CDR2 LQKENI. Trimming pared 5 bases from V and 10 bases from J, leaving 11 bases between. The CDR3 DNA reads TGTGCCAGCTCATGGGACAACAACTACACCTTC. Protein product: CASSWDNNYTF.

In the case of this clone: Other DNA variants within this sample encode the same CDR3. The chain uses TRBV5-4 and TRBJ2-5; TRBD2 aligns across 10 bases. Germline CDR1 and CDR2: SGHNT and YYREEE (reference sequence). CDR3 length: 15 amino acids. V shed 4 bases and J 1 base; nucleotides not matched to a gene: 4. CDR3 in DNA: TGTGCCAGCAGCGTCAGACTAGCGGGCCAAGAGACCCAGTACTTC. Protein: CASSVRLAGQETQYF. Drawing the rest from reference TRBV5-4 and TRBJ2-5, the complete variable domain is ETGVTQSPTHLIKTRGQQVTLRCSSQSGHNTVSWYQQALGQGPQFIFQYYREEENGRGNFPPRFSGLQFPNYSSELNVNALELDDSALYLCASSVRLAGQETQYFGPGTRLLVL.

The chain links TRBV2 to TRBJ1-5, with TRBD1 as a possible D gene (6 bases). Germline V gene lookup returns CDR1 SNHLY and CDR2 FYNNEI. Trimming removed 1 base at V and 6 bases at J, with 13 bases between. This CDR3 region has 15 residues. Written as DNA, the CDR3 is TGTGCCAGCAGTGAAGGACAGGCCCTCGGTCAGCCCCAGCATTTT. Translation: CASSEGQALGQPQHF.

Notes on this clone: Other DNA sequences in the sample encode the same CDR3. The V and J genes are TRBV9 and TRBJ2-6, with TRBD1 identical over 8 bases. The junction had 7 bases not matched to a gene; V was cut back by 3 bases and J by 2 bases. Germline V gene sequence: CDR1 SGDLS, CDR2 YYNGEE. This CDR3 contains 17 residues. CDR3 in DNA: TGTGCCAGCAGCGCCGGGACAGGAGGTACTGGGGCCAACGTCCTGACTTTC. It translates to CASSAGTGGTGANVLTF.

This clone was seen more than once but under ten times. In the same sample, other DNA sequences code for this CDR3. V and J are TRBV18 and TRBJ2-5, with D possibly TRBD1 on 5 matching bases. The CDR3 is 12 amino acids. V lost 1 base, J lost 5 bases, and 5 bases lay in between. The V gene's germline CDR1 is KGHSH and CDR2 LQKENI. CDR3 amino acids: CASSPQGETQYF. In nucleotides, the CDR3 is TGTGCCAGCTCACCACAGGGGGAGACCCAGTACTTC.